Many counts were recorded for the clone carrying this TCR beta chain. Its antigen is undetermined. The sample comes from a study of T cells in Graves' hyperthyroidism and ophthalmopathy. Overall study findings and caveats: Researchers report that a 13 V-J model separated ophthalmopathy from stable hyperthyroidism. Also found in blood were most expanded thyroid clonotypes above 0.001.

Amplified TCR beta CDR3 regions came from RNA transcripts. In the first-round RT-PCR of the TCR CDR3, the HTBI primer set was used. TCRdb analysed the multiplex PCR reads with MiXCR anew, one entry per CDR3 protein. Of 200,000 to 250,000 distinct CDR3 sequences detected, about 15% appear once; the ten largest clones hold 50%. Material: blood. This TCR came from a man aged 50 to 60 with Graves' hyperthyroidism.

The CDR3 is CASCMEGLNEKLFF. The CDR3 coding sequence is TGTGCCAGCTGTATGGAAGGTCTTAATGAAAAACTGTTTTTT. This chain joins TRBV2 and TRBJ1-4; D gene unclear. V gave up 8 bases and J gave up 4 bases, with 14 bases separating them. The CDR3 sequence is 14 residues long. Per the germline V gene, CDR1 is SNHLY and CDR2 is FYNNEI. Full variable domain (missing parts from reference TRBV2 and TRBJ1-4): EPEVTQTPSHQVTQMGQEVILRCVPISNHLYFYWYRQILGQKVEFLVSFYNNEISEKSEIFDDQFSVERPDGSNFTLKIRSTKLEDSAMYFCASCMEGLNEKLFFGSGTQLSVL.